What follows are 20 T cell receptor beta chains derived from one specimen sequenced in a study of radiotherapy plus CTLA-4 blockade in lung cancer. Generated by immunoSEQ multiplex PCR, the TCRdb table keeps only in-frame clones and is missing some. In the table there are approximately 94,000 clones, 80% to 85% of which are singletons. The sequences come from peripheral blood, collected from a patient treated with radiotherapy plus ipilimumab. The receptors were gathered from a human donor with non-small cell lung cancer that progressed on radiotherapy plus ipilimumab.

This clone was seen more than once but under ten times. This chain's CDR3 is CASSREDSNSYEQYV. The CDR3 DNA reads TGTGCCAGCAGTAGGGAGGATTCGAACTCCTACGAGCAGTACGTC. V gene TRBV6-5 combines with J gene TRBJ2-7; weak D call: TRBD2 (6 bases). This CDR3 has 15 amino acids. Trimming took off 5 bases at V and 0 bases at J, with 14 bases between the two ends. Germline V gene lookup returns CDR1 MNHEY and CDR2 SVGAGI.

The rearrangement joins TRBV6-5 to TRBJ2-5; weak D call: TRBD2 (6 bases). The J call may be in error: the DNA end matches TRBJ2-7 better. The CDR3 is 15 amino acids. The germline V gene has CDR1 MNHEY and CDR2 SVGAGI. In nucleotides, the CDR3 is TGTGCCAGCAGTTACTCGAACGGGAGAGGTTACGAGCAGTACTTC. It specifies CASSYSNGRGYEQYF.

This clone was recorded a few times. The chain uses TRBV27 and TRBJ2-3; no clear D. CDR1 is MNHEY, CDR2 SMNVEV, per germline (reference sequence). Trimming left V 0 bases short and J 3 bases short, with 10 bases between. This CDR3 spans 15 amino acids. The CDR3 is CASSLSQDHTDTQYF. The CDR3 DNA follows: TGTGCCAGCAGTTTATCTCAGGACCATACAGATACGCAGTATTTT.

The chain joins TRBV6-5 to TRBJ1-5; 8 nucleotides align to TRBD1. This CDR3 contains 14 residues. CDR1 MNHEY and CDR2 SVGAGI come from the germline V gene. Unmatched junction bases numbered 7, after V lost 5 bases and J lost 7 bases. CDR3 coding DNA: TGTGCCAGCAGTAGCGGACAGGGAAGGCAGCCCCAGCATTTT. Translated: CASSSGQGRQPQHF.

This clone was observed a few times. The chain carries TRBV14 and TRBJ1-1; TRBD1 matches at 10 bases. Unmatched junction bases numbered 9, after V lost 4 bases and J lost 4 bases. Looked up from germline, CDR1 is SGHDN and CDR2 is FVKESK. The CDR3 sequence is 16 residues long. The CDR3 bases are TGTGCCAGCAGCCCGAGGGACAGGGGAAAGGGCACTGAAGCTTTCTTT. This encodes CASSPRDRGKGTEAFF.

The CDR3 DNA sequence: TGTGCCAGCAGCCCAATCCCGCAACAAGAGACCCAGTACTTC. Translated: CASSPIPQQETQYF. V usage is TRBV7-2 and J usage is TRBJ2-5; D ambiguous. Trimming left V 5 bases short and J 2 bases short, with 12 bases between. The CDR3 consists of 14 residues. The germline CDR1 and CDR2 sequences are SGHTA and FQGNSA.

The chain combines TRBV6-1 with TRBJ2-1; D perhaps matches TRBD2 (6 bases). This CDR3 comprises 14 residues. V dropped 7 bases and J dropped 10 bases, with 20 bases sitting between them. The germline V gene encodes CDR1 MNHNS and CDR2 SASEGT. This CDR3 is CASKLTSAIDEQFF. The CDR3 DNA sequence: TGTGCCAGCAAGTTGACTAGTGCCATTGACGAGCAGTTCTTC.

The CDR3 DNA is TGTGCCAGCACCAGGGCGGGACATGGACAGGGGGAGCAGTACGTC. Its protein product is CASTRAGHGQGEQYV. The V call is TRBV6-6, the J call TRBJ2-7; TRBD1 agrees at 9 bases. The junction had 14 bases not matched to a gene; V was cut back by 7 bases and J by 7 bases. Germline V gene data show CDR1 as MNHNY and CDR2 as SVGAGI (reference sequence). This CDR3 region has 15 residues.

The chain couples TRBV28 to TRBJ2-1; either TRBD1 or TRBD2 may fit D (5 bases each). Trimming took off 5 bases at V and 8 bases at J, with 16 bases between the two ends. CDR3 length: 14 amino acids. Germline lookup yields CDR1 MDHEN and CDR2 SYDVKM. CDR3 bases: TGTGCCAGCAGTCCTTGGGACCCCCTGCATGAGCAGTTCTTC. Translation: CASSPWDPLHEQFF.

This chain joins TRBV9 and TRBJ2-3; D unresolved. Per germline, CDR1 SGDLS and CDR2 YYNGEE. The length of the CDR3 is 15 residues. The ends were cut back, 0 bases at V and 0 bases at J, with 8 bases in the middle. As DNA, the CDR3 is TGTGCCAGCAGCGTAGCTACGATTAGCACAGATACGCAGTATTTT. This gives the protein CASSVATISTDTQYF.

The chain recombines TRBV6-6 with TRBJ1-2, with TRBD1 as a possible D gene (5 bases). This CDR3 region has 14 residues. Looked up from germline, CDR1 is MNHNY and CDR2 is SVGAGI (reference sequence). The germline V and J ends were trimmed by 4 bases and 3 bases, with 12 bases remaining between them. The CDR3 region is CASSWVGTDYGYTF. The CDR3 coding sequence is TGTGCCAGCAGTTGGGTAGGGACGGACTATGGCTACACCTTC.

V usage is TRBV7-9 and J usage is TRBJ1-3; unclear D gene. The V gene lost 1 base and the J gene lost 0 bases, with 10 bases spanning the gap. The CDR3 length is 16 residues. CDR1 is SEHNR, CDR2 FQNEAQ, per germline (reference sequence). CDR3 amino acids: CASSLVNSISGNTIYF. CDR3 in DNA: TGTGCCAGCAGCTTAGTGAATTCAATCTCTGGAAACACCATATATTTT.

This chain's CDR3 is CASSLTGGGETQYF. The CDR3 nucleotides are TGTGCCAGCAGCCTGACAGGGGGAGGAGAGACCCAGTACTTC. This chain connects TRBV7-6 to TRBJ2-5, with TRBD1 matching 9 bases. There are 14 residues in the CDR3. After removal of 5 bases from V and 4 bases from J, the junction contained 5 bases not matched to a gene. Germline CDR1 SGHVS, CDR2 FNYEAQ.

The chain is built from TRBV2 and TRBJ2-1; D perhaps matches TRBD2 (5 bases). The CDR3 loop spans 15 amino acids. Germline V lookup: CDR1 SNHLY, CDR2 FYNNEI. Between the trimmed V and J ends, which lost 3 bases and 6 bases, there was a span of 15 bases. The CDR3 here is CASSELAKGLNEQFF. CDR3 bases: TGTGCCAGCAGTGAGCTAGCCAAAGGGCTCAATGAGCAGTTCTTC.

V gene TRBV27 combines with J gene TRBJ1-6; D gene uncertain. Germline values: CDR1 MNHEY, CDR2 SMNVEV (reference sequence). Trimming took 5 bases from V and 2 from J, leaving 16 bases between them. This CDR3 region has 17 residues. This chain's CDR3 is CASSPILRSPYNSPLHF. The CDR3 region has the DNA TGTGCCAGCAGTCCTATTCTTCGGAGCCCCTATAATTCACCCCTCCACTTT.

The chain employs TRBV7-2 and TRBJ1-2; D is unclear. Deletions cut 5 bases from V and 7 bases from J, with 14 bases between. CDR1 and CDR2 (germline): SGHTA, FQGNSA. The CDR3 is 13 residues long. The CDR3 here is CASSPRALGGYTF. In nucleotides, the CDR3 is TGTGCCAGCAGCCCACGGGCCCTTGGTGGCTACACCTTC.

The rearrangement joins TRBV13 to TRBJ2-3; no reliable D call. The CDR3 has 15 residues. V lost 3 bases and J 1 base, leaving 11 bases between the germline ends. Germline V gene data show CDR1 as PRHDT and CDR2 as FYEKMQ (reference sequence). In DNA, the CDR3 is TGTGCCAGCAGCTTCGGCGGCCGCGGCACAGATACGCAGTATTTT. Protein sequence: CASSFGGRGTDTQYF.

Only a few counts were recorded for this clone. The chain has TRBV6-6 and TRBJ2-1; D gene ambiguous. Germline CDR1 and CDR2: MNHNY and SVGAGI (reference sequence). The CDR3 sequence is 15 residues long. The V gene lost 2 bases and the J gene lost 0 bases, with 8 bases spanning the gap. CDR3 sequence (DNA): TGTGCCAGCAGTTACCCCTGGAACTCCTACAATGAGCAGTTCTTC. It translates to CASSYPWNSYNEQFF.

The genes are TRBV27 and TRBJ1-4; D is unresolved. Between the trimmed V and J ends, which lost 3 bases and 4 bases, there was a span of 9 bases. From germline, CDR1 is MNHEY and CDR2 SMNVEV (reference sequence). The CDR3 covers 14 residues. CDR3 region: CASSFRGFNEKLFF. CDR3 DNA sequence: TGTGCCAGCAGTTTCAGAGGATTTAATGAAAAACTGTTTTTT. The full variable domain, in which reference TRBV27 and TRBJ1-4 provide the parts outside the CDR3, is EAQVTQNPRYLITVTGKKLTVTCSQNMNHEYMSWYRQDPGLGLRQIYYSMNVEVTDKGDVPEGYKVSRKEKRNFPLILESPSPNQTSLYFCASSFRGFNEKLFFGSGTQLSVL.

This clone was observed a few times. V usage is TRBV18 and J usage is TRBJ2-2, with 8 bases lining up with TRBD2. Losses at the gene ends were 0 bases for V and 7 bases for J; bases not matched to a gene: 13. Germline V gene sequence: CDR1 KGHSH, CDR2 LQKENI. The CDR3 sequence is 18 residues long. CDR3 residues: CASSPPVVRAGVDGELFF. CDR3 DNA: TGTGCCAGCTCACCACCCGTTGTGAGAGCGGGAGTTGACGGGGAGCTGTTTTTT.